The 14 T cell receptor beta chains below all came from one sample that was sequenced in a study of siplizumab effects on memory and regulatory T cells. The protocol was immunoSEQ multiplex PCR, while the TCRdb copy is restricted to in-frame clones and leaves out a portion. The sample has tens of thousands of clones, approximately 89% seen once. The source material was Tregs sorted from blood. All receptors come from a human donor in good health.

The chain is built from TRBV28 and TRBJ1-5; a weak D match, TRBD1 (5 bases). Trimming took off 10 bases at V and 2 bases at J, with 21 bases between the two ends. The CDR3 contains 16 residues. The germline gives CDR1 MDHEN, CDR2 SYDVKM. The CDR3 nucleotides read TGTGCCACCTTCGAAGGGAAGCCCAGGGGCAATCAGCCCCAGCATTTT. This translates into CATFEGKPRGNQPQHF.

The chain couples TRBV29-1 to TRBJ1-4; a possible D gene is TRBD1 (6 bases). CDR1 and CDR2 from the germline V gene are SQVTM and ANQGSEA. Deletions cut 7 bases from V and 7 bases from J, with 22 bases between. This CDR3 has 15 residues. CDR3 nucleotides: TGCAGCGCCATTTATCTGACAGGAGTCGCTGAAAAACTGTTTTTT. This codes for CSAIYLTGVAEKLFF.

CDR3 DNA sequence: TGTGCCAGTCGAGTAGCGGGAGGCTACGAGCAGTACTTC. As protein: CASRVAGGYEQYF. The V call is TRBV6-5, the J call TRBJ2-7; 10 nucleotides agree with TRBD2. The CDR3 is 13 residues long. V lost 9 bases, J lost 3 bases, and 5 bases stayed unmatched. Germline loops: CDR1 MNHEY, CDR2 SVGAGI.

This clone was counted once. CDR3 in amino acids: CASSPRGRNTEAFF. CDR3 bases: TGTGCCAGCTCACCAAGAGGGCGGAACACTGAAGCTTTCTTT. The rearrangement joins TRBV18 to TRBJ1-1, with D unresolved. Germline assignment: CDR1 KGHSH and CDR2 LQKENI. Trimming took 2 bases from V and 1 from J, leaving 8 bases between them. CDR3 length: 14 residues.

The sample holds one count of this clone. The chain links TRBV19 to TRBJ1-1; tentative D call: TRBD1 (5 bases). V was cut by 6 bases and J by 7 bases, with 18 bases left in between. This CDR3 is built from 14 residues. The germline V gene encodes CDR1 LNHDA and CDR2 SQIVND (reference sequence). CDR3 coding DNA: TGTGCCAGTAGCACGTTTTTGTGGGGGGTTGAAGCTTTCTTT. Residues: CASSTFLWGVEAFF.

The rearrangement uses TRBV4-1 and TRBJ2-1, with 7 positions matching TRBD2. This CDR3 spans 14 amino acids. The germline V gene encodes CDR1 MGHRA and CDR2 YSYEKL. The V segment lost 4 bases and the J segment 6 bases; nucleotides outside the gene matches: 6. The CDR3 DNA reads as TGCGCCAGCAGCCTAAGACTAGCTAGCAATGAGCAGTTCTTC. Translated: CASSLRLASNEQFF.

This chain links TRBV19 with TRBJ2-3; no reliable D call. The V gene's germline CDR1 is LNHDA and CDR2 SQIVND (reference sequence). V was clipped by 3 bases and J by 4 bases, with 11 bases between them. This CDR3 spans 14 amino acids. The CDR3 bases are TGTGCCAGTAGTATTCTAGGGCTGTCAGATACGCAGTATTTT. Protein sequence: CASSILGLSDTQYF.

This chain uses TRBV6-4 with TRBJ1-5; D is undetermined. Germline CDR1 is MRHNA and CDR2 is SNTAGT. Between the trimmed V and J ends, which lost 3 bases and 4 bases, there was a span of 7 bases. The CDR3 consists of 13 residues. CDR3 nucleotide sequence: TGTGCCAGCAGTGAGGGGAGTAATCAGCCCCAGCATTTT. It yields the protein CASSEGSNQPQHF.

This clone was recorded once. V gene TRBV6-1 combines with J gene TRBJ2-5; a possible D gene is TRBD2 (5 bases). The CDR3 has 12 residues. Germline CDR1 MNHNS, CDR2 SASEGT. Trimming shortened V by 8 bases and J by 11 bases, and 18 bases separated the two germline ends. CDR3 DNA sequence: TGTGCCAGCGGCCGGGTTCTGAGGGAGCAGTACTTC. Protein sequence: CASGRVLREQYF.

The rearrangement uses TRBV6-5 and TRBJ1-5, with D perhaps TRBD1 (5 bases). CDR1 is MNHEY, CDR2 SVGAGI, per germline. This CDR3 is built from 13 residues. V lost 4 bases, J lost 3 bases, and 7 bases lay in between. In nucleotides, the CDR3 is TGTGCCAGCAGTTCAGGGTACAATCAGCCCCAGCATTTT. Its translation: CASSSGYNQPQHF.

The V gene is TRBV7-2, the J gene TRBJ2-1; 10 bases map to TRBD2. The CDR3 has 17 residues. CDR1 and CDR2 from the germline V gene are SGHTA and FQGNSA. The V segment lost 4 bases and the J segment 4 bases; nucleotides outside the gene matches: 10. The CDR3, as DNA: TGTGCCAGCAGCTCGGTTTTATTGGGACTAGCGTACAATGAGCAGTTCTTC. Translating gives CASSSVLLGLAYNEQFF.

This chain links TRBV7-2 with TRBJ2-7; D gene ambiguous. The CDR3 has 15 amino acids. Between the trimmed V and J ends, which lost 5 bases and 3 bases, there was a span of 17 bases. The germline V gene encodes CDR1 SGHTA and CDR2 FQGNSA. The DNA for the CDR3 is TGTGCCAGCAGCCCCGGACCGAACATCGTCTACGAGCAGTACTTC. This translates into CASSPGPNIVYEQYF.

The genes are TRBV5-1 and TRBJ2-1, with a weak D call TRBD2 (5 bases). The CDR3 covers 16 residues. The V gene's germline CDR1 is SGHRS and CDR2 YFSETQ. Trimming took off 4 bases at V and 5 bases at J, with 19 bases between the two ends. The CDR3 is CASSPAGGSVHNEQFF. The CDR3 nucleotides are TGCGCCAGCAGCCCGGCCGGTGGTAGCGTACACAATGAGCAGTTCTTC.

This chain uses TRBV27 with TRBJ2-1, with a tentative D call TRBD2 (5 bases). This CDR3 region has 14 residues. V was trimmed by 6 bases and J by 0 bases, leaving 9 bases between them. Looked up from germline, CDR1 is MNHEY and CDR2 is SMNVEV (reference sequence). CDR3 in DNA: TGTGCCAGCAGGGAGGAGAGCTCCTACAATGAGCAGTTCTTC. It codes for CASREESSYNEQFF.